One sample yielded the 8 T cell receptor beta chains listed below, sequenced in a study of cytomegalovirus exposure and HLA in healthy donors. The PCR was carried out with 60 Vbeta primers and 13 Jbeta primers. The assay was immunoSEQ multiplex PCR, and TCRdb's table has in-frame clones only and misses some. This sample has approximately 280,000 clones; approximately 90% occur once, and the top ten carry 4%. The sample taken for sequencing was PBMCs. These receptors were collected from a man aged 35-49 years in good health and CMV-seropositive.

V is TRBV5-1 and J is TRBJ2-3; 15 bases align to TRBD2. The V gene's germline CDR1 is SGHRS and CDR2 YFSETQ. With 4 bases clipped from V and 3 bases from J, the junction kept 6 bases outside the gene matches. The CDR3 runs 17 residues. CDR3 sequence (DNA): TGCGCCAGCAGCCTTCCGGGACTAGCGGGAGGAACAGATACGCAGTATTTT. It translates to CASSLPGLAGGTDTQYF.

This clone was detected once. The chain has TRBV7-9 and TRBJ2-5, with 8 bases fitting TRBD2. The end of the DNA is better explained by TRBJ2-7, so the J call may be wrong. CDR1 is SEHNR, CDR2 FQNEAQ, per germline (reference sequence). The CDR3 consists of 17 residues. Written as DNA, the CDR3 is TGTGCCAGCAGCCCCCGGGTCGGCGGGAGGAAATCCTACGAGCAGTACTTC. Amino acid sequence: CASSPRVGGRKSYEQYF.

The gene calls are TRBV21-1 and TRBJ2-7; TRBD2 is the table's D call, not checked against the DNA. TRBV21-1 is classified as a pseudogene. The CDR3 runs to 15 residues. This CDR3 reads CASSGSRTSGREQYF. DNA for the CDR3: TGTGCCAGCAGCGGCTCTCGGACTAGCGGGAGAGAGCAGTACTTC.

CDR3 DNA sequence: TGTGCCAGCAGTTTATTAGTCGGGACAGGGCTGGGGCAGTACTTC. Translating gives CASSLLVGTGLGQYF. The genes are TRBV28 and TRBJ2-7; 9 nucleotides line up with TRBD1. Germline-derived CDR1 and CDR2 are MDHEN and SYDVKM. The CDR3 sequence is 15 residues long. After removal of 1 base from V and 9 bases from J, the junction contained 10 bases not matched to a gene. Together with reference TRBV28 and TRBJ2-7, the CDR3 gives the full variable domain: DVKVTQSSRYLVKRTGEKVFLECVQDMDHENMFWYRQDPGLGLRLIYFSYDVKMKEKGDIPEGYSVSREKKERFSLILESASTNQTSMYLCASSLLVGTGLGQYFGPGTRLTVT.

The V gene is TRBV6-6, the J gene TRBJ1-4; D is ambiguous. The CDR3 consists of 14 residues. V lost 3 bases and J lost 2, with 7 bases in between. Germline values: CDR1 MNHNY, CDR2 SVGAGI (reference sequence). The CDR3: CASSYRRTNEKLFF. The CDR3 DNA follows: TGTGCCAGCAGTTATAGGAGGACTAATGAAAAACTGTTTTTT.

CDR3 in amino acids: CASSLRRGLHTGELFF. CDR3 sequence (DNA): TGTGCCAGCAGCTTAAGGCGCGGGTTGCACACCGGGGAGCTGTTTTTT. This chain joins TRBV7-9 and TRBJ2-2, with D possibly matching TRBD2 (5 bases). The germline gives CDR1 SEHNR, CDR2 FQNEAQ (reference sequence). The V end was cut by 2 bases, the J end by 3 bases, with 13 bases between. The CDR3 loop spans 16 amino acids.

The chain uses TRBV11-3 and TRBJ2-3, with 8 positions matching TRBD1. From germline, CDR1 is SGHNT and CDR2 YENEEA. The V gene end was trimmed by 5 bases and the J gene end by 6 bases; junction bases not matched to a gene: 7. The CDR3 consists of 14 residues. The CDR3 DNA follows: TGTGCCAGCAGCCCTCGACAGGGGATTGATACGCAGTATTTT. The encoded protein is CASSPRQGIDTQYF. Full variable domain (missing parts from reference TRBV11-3 and TRBJ2-3): EAGVVQSPRYKIIEKKQPVAFWCNPISGHNTLYWYLQNLGQGPELLIRYENEEAVDDSQLPKDRFSAERLKGVDSTLKIQPAELGDSAVYLCASSPRQGIDTQYFGPGTRLTVL.

The CDR3 nucleotides read TGTGCCAGCCCACAGGGCCGCTCTGGAAACACCATATATTTT. Translated: CASPQGRSGNTIYF. This sequence joins TRBV5-8 and TRBJ1-3, with D perhaps TRBD1 (6 bases). Trimming left V 7 bases short and J 0 bases short, with 11 bases between. This CDR3 region has 14 residues. Germline V gives CDR1 SGHTS, CDR2 YDEGEE.